Given below is one T cell receptor beta chain in context. The sample comes from a study of T cell responses to AZD1222 COVID-19 vaccine. The CDR3 loop spans 14 amino acids. CDR1 and CDR2 (germline): LGHDT, YNNKEL (reference sequence). Between the trimmed V and J ends, which lost 1 base and 5 bases, there was a span of 9 bases. Using immunoSEQ multiplex PCR, the repertoire was profiled, and TCRdb retains in-frame clones only, with some absent. The sample records 150,000 to 200,000 clones, 85% to 90% being singletons. The sequence was obtained from an adult who received the AZD1222 COVID-19 vaccine. V gene TRBV3-1 (or the pseudogene TRBV3-2) combines with J gene TRBJ1-5, with a tentative D call TRBD1 (6 bases). The sequenced sample was peripheral blood, obtained 28 days after the second AZD1222 dose. Here the CDR3 reads CASSQGQVDQPQHF. In DNA form, the CDR3 reads TGTGCCAGCAGCCAAGGACAGGTTGATCAGCCCCAGCATTTT.